Presented here are 18 T cell receptor beta chains from one specimen sequenced in a study of human T cells and chemical hapten exposure. Individual cDNA molecules (in the library) carried attached unique molecular identifiers. One entry per CDR3 protein results from TCRdb running MiXCR on the reads. This sample has some 5,200 distinct CDR3 sequences; approximately 59% occur once, and the top ten carry about 4%. Specified treatment: therapeutic diphenylcyclopropenone sensitization with weekly scalp DPC. The material sequenced was whole blood, taken before DPC sensitization or 2, 6, or about 24 weeks after (not recorded which). The source is an adult with alopecia areata. Some clones in this sample may be carry-over from other donors' samples. This table probably holds off-target reads from a library built for another chain.

The chain is built from TRBV5-1 and TRBJ2-5, with 11 bases lining up with TRBD2. CDR1 is SGHRS, CDR2 YFSETQ, per germline. After removal of 8 bases from V and 1 base from J, the junction contained 4 bases not matched to a gene. The CDR3 loop spans 14 amino acids. CDR3 protein: CARLAGGCQETQYF. The DNA of the CDR3 is TGCGCCAGGCTAGCGGGAGGTTGCCAAGAGACCCAGTACTTC.

V and J are TRBV2 and TRBJ2-1; TRBD2 matches at 13 bases. CDR1 is SNHLY and CDR2 is FYNNEI in the germline V gene. The junction had 5 bases not matched to a gene; V was cut back by 7 bases and J by 5 bases. The CDR3 spans 15 residues. The CDR3 DNA is TGTGCCAGCAAACGTGGGACTAGCGGGAACAATGAGCAGTTCTTC. This encodes CASKRGTSGNNEQFF.

This rearrangement joins TRBV29-1 to TRBJ2-2, with D perhaps TRBD2 (6 bases). V was trimmed by 4 bases and J by 4 bases, leaving 7 bases between them. The CDR3 has 12 residues. The germline V gene has CDR1 SQVTM and CDR2 ANQGSEA. The CDR3 here is CSVGLGTGELFF. The CDR3, as DNA: TGCAGCGTTGGACTAGGCACCGGGGAGCTGTTTTTT.

This chain connects TRBV7-9 to TRBJ2-1, with 13 bases lining up with TRBD2. The V gene end was trimmed by 5 bases and the J gene end by 9 bases; junction bases not matched to a gene: 7. Germline values: CDR1 SEHNR, CDR2 FQNEAQ (reference sequence). The CDR3 extends over 15 amino acids. In DNA, the CDR3 is TGTGCCAGCAGCCCCCAACTAGCGGGAGGGAGTGAGCAGTTCTTC. It yields the protein CASSPQLAGGSEQFF.

This clonotype is a singleton in its sample. The chain joins TRBV29-1 to TRBJ2-3, with 7 bases identical to TRBD1. After removal of 4 bases from V and 2 bases from J, the junction contained 6 bases not matched to a gene. The CDR3 length is 14 residues. Germline V CDR1 and CDR2: SQVTM, ANQGSEA. In nucleotides, the CDR3 is TGCAGCGTTGGGACAGGCTCATTCACAGATACGCAGTATTTT. Protein sequence: CSVGTGSFTDTQYF.

V is TRBV11-2 and J is TRBJ2-5, with D perhaps given as TRBD1 or TRBD2 (5 bases each). The CDR3 spans 14 residues. CDR1 is SGHAT and CDR2 is FQNNGV in the germline V gene. Between the trimmed V and J ends, which lost 5 bases and 2 bases, there was a span of 12 bases. CDR3 sequence reads: CASSGGRTQETQYF. The DNA of the CDR3 is TGTGCCAGCAGCGGGGGACGGACACAAGAGACCCAGTACTTC.

This clonotype was detected only a few times. The rearrangement uses TRBV20-1 and TRBJ2-1; D might be TRBD2 (5 bases). Trimming removed 2 bases from V and 5 bases from J, with 19 bases in between. The CDR3 has 16 residues. Germline lookup yields CDR1 DFQATT and CDR2 SNEGSKA (reference sequence). This chain's CDR3 is CSARHLFEGVNNEQFF. CDR3 bases: TGCAGTGCTAGACACCTCTTTGAGGGAGTAAACAATGAGCAGTTCTTC.

The V call is TRBV29-1, the J call TRBJ2-2; 9 nucleotides match TRBD1. The CDR3 loop spans 13 amino acids. V shed 4 bases and J 5 bases; nucleotides not matched to a gene: 2. The germline CDR1 and CDR2 sequences are SQVTM and ANQGSEA. CDR3 protein: CSVGTGATGELFF. DNA of the CDR3: TGCAGCGTTGGGACAGGGGCGACCGGGGAGCTGTTTTTT.

J is TRBJ2-1 and V is TRBV6-1; 10 nucleotides match TRBD2. The germline V gene encodes CDR1 MNHNS and CDR2 SASEGT. The CDR3 length is 16 residues. V shed 1 base and J 4 bases; nucleotides not matched to a gene: 4. This CDR3 is CASSEEAGGAYNEQFF. The CDR3 region has the DNA TGTGCCAGCAGTGAAGAAGCGGGAGGGGCATACAATGAGCAGTTCTTC.

The chain combines TRBV5-1 with TRBJ2-3; 7 bases align to TRBD2. CDR1 SGHRS and CDR2 YFSETQ come from the germline V gene. V lost 6 bases, J lost 9 bases, and 13 bases stayed unmatched. This CDR3 spans 14 amino acids. CDR3 region: CASNEAGEVGTQYF. In DNA, the CDR3 is TGCGCCAGCAATGAGGCGGGAGAGGTAGGGACGCAGTATTTT.

V gene TRBV7-3 combines with J gene TRBJ2-7; D perhaps matches TRBD2 (5 bases). The V end lost 0 bases, the J end lost 5 bases, and 14 bases lay between the germline ends. In germline, CDR1 is SGHTA, CDR2 FQGTGA. This CDR3 region has 15 residues. The CDR3 sequence is CASSLTSLATDEQYF. The CDR3 coding sequence is TGTGCCAGCAGCTTAACTTCCCTAGCAACCGACGAGCAGTACTTC.

The V gene is TRBV20-1, the J gene TRBJ2-3; D might be TRBD2 (6 bases). The CDR3 length is 16 residues. Germline values: CDR1 DFQATT, CDR2 SNEGSKA (reference sequence). The ends were cut back, 1 base at V and 4 bases at J, with 18 bases in the middle. The CDR3 spells CSARGVAGKPADTQYF. The CDR3 bases are TGCAGTGCTAGAGGGGTGGCGGGAAAGCCCGCAGATACGCAGTATTTT.

This chain uses TRBV10-3 with TRBJ2-7, with 8 bases aligning to TRBD2. CDR1 and CDR2 from the germline V gene are ENHRY and SYGVKD. Trimming removed 4 bases from V and 6 bases from J; junction bases left unmatched: 5. The CDR3 spans 13 residues. CDR3 region: CAISASGRGEQYF. Here the CDR3 DNA reads TGTGCCATCAGTGCCAGCGGGAGAGGCGAGCAGTACTTC.

This chain connects TRBV3-1 to TRBJ2-7; D is undetermined. The germline V and J ends were trimmed by 0 bases and 3 bases, with 12 bases remaining between them. Germline V gene data show CDR1 as LGHDT and CDR2 as YNNKEL (reference sequence). The CDR3 has 15 amino acids. The DNA for the CDR3 is TGTGCCAGCAGCCAAGATCTGCGGTCCTTCTACGAGCAGTACTTC. Protein: CASSQDLRSFYEQYF.

The genes are TRBV12-2 and TRBJ2-4. TRBV12-2 is termed a pseudogene. CDR3 length: 16 residues. CDR3 coding DNA: TGTGCAAGTCGCTTAGTCCCAGCAGTAGCCAAAAACATTCAGTACTTC. This codes for CASRLVPAVAKNIQYF.

This chain connects TRBV12-3 or TRBV12-4 to TRBJ2-2, with TRBD1 identical over 8 bases. The CDR3 loop spans 16 amino acids. V lost 5 bases, J lost 5 bases, and 10 bases stayed unmatched. The CDR3 loop reads CASSPDRARGTGELFF. The CDR3 nucleotides read TGTGCCAGCAGTCCGGACAGGGCCAGAGGAACCGGGGAGCTGTTTTTT.

J is TRBJ2-7 and V is TRBV6-2 or TRBV6-3, with 11 bases lining up with TRBD1. Germline assignment: CDR1 MNHEY and CDR2 SVGEGT. The V gene end was trimmed by 7 bases and the J gene end by 6 bases; junction bases not matched to a gene: 11. This CDR3 is built from 15 residues. The CDR3 DNA sequence: TGTGCCAGCACCCAGCTGGGACAGGGGGTTAGCGAGCAGTACTTC. Its protein product is CASTQLGQGVSEQYF.

This chain uses TRBV2 with TRBJ2-7; maybe TRBD1 (6 bases). The CDR3 contains 11 residues. Germline V gene data show CDR1 as SNHLY and CDR2 as FYNNEI. V was cut by 5 bases and J by 4 bases, with 6 bases left in between. CDR3 region: CASSRGYEQYF. CDR3 sequence (DNA): TGTGCCAGCAGTAGGGGGTACGAGCAGTACTTC.